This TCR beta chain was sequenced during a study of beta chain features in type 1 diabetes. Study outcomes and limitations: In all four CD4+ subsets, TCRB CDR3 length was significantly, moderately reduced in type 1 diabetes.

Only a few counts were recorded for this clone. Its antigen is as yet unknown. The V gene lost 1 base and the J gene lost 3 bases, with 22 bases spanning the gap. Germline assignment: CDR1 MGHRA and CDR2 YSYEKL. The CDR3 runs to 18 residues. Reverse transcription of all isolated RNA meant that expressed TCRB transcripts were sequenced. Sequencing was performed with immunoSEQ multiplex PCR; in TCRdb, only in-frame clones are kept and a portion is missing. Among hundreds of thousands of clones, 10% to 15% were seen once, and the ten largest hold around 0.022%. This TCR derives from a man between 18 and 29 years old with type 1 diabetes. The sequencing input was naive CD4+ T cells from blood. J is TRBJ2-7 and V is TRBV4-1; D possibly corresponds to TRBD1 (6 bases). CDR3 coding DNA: TGCGCCAGCAGCCAAGGGGTCAATTCGGACAGCCGATTCTACGAGCAGTACTTC. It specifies CASSQGVNSDSRFYEQYF.